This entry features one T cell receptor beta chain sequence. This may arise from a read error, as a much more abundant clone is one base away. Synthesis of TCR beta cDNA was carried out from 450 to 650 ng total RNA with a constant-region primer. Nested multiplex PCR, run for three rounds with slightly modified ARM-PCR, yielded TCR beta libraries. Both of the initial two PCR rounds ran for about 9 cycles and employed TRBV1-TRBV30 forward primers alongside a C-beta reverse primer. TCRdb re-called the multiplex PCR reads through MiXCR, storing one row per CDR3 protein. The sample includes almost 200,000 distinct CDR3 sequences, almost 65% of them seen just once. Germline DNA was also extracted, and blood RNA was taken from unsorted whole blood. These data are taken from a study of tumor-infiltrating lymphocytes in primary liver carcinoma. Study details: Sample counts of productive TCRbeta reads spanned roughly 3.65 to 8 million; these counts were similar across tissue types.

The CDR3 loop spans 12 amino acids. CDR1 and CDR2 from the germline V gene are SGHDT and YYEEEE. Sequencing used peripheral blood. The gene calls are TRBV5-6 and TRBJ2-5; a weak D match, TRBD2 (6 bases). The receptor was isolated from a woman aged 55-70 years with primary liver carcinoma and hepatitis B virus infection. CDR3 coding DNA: TGTGCCAGCAGCTGGAGGGTAGAGATCCAGTACTTC. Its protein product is CASSWRVEIQYF.